The next 5 T cell receptor beta chains were all read from a single sample in a study of neoadjuvant anti-PD-1 for oral cavity cancer. Measured with immunoSEQ multiplex PCR; TCRdb has only the in-frame clones, and not every one. This sample has around 60,000 clones, with approximately 80% found just once. The starting material was PBMCs, obtained before nivolumab (anti-PD-1) treatment. The receptors were sampled from a person aged 40 to 85 with oral cavity squamous cell carcinoma.

This clone was seen only once. The chain employs TRBV27 and TRBJ1-3, with D possibly TRBD1 on 5 matching bases. The CDR3 runs to 14 residues. Deletions cut 4 bases from V and 1 base from J, with 8 bases between. In germline, CDR1 is MNHEY, CDR2 SMNVEV (reference sequence). CDR3 nucleotide sequence: TGTGCCAGCAGTTCCAGGGAATCTGGAAACACCATATATTTT. Translation gives CASSSRESGNTIYF.

The CDR3 here is CASSPARRDQPQHF. CDR3 DNA: TGTGCCAGCAGTCCCGCCCGCAGGGATCAGCCCCAGCATTTT. The gene calls are TRBV6-5 and TRBJ1-5, with D perhaps TRBD1 (5 bases). V lost 5 bases and J lost 5, with 13 bases in between. Germline lookup yields CDR1 MNHEY and CDR2 SVGAGI. The CDR3 is made up of 14 amino acids.

This sequence joins TRBV7-9 and TRBJ2-7; 7 nucleotides agree with TRBD1. The germline V gene encodes CDR1 SEHNR and CDR2 FQNEAQ (reference sequence). The CDR3 spans 14 residues. V lost 5 bases, J lost 2 bases, and 6 bases stayed unmatched. The DNA for the CDR3 is TGTGCCAGCAGCCGACAGGGCCTGACCTACGAGCAGTACTTC. It specifies CASSRQGLTYEQYF.

The V gene is TRBV29-1, the J gene TRBJ2-2; 7 bases match TRBD1. The CDR3 is 16 amino acids. Germline values: CDR1 SQVTM, CDR2 ANQGSEA. The V and J ends lost 1 base and 4 bases, in that order; junction bases with no gene match: 9. CDR3 protein: CSVEVRQGRVTGELFF. The CDR3 DNA sequence: TGCAGCGTTGAAGTCCGACAGGGTAGGGTCACCGGGGAGCTGTTTTTT.

The gene calls are TRBV5-6 and TRBJ1-4; D gene ambiguous. The ends were cut back, 4 bases at V and 0 bases at J, with 10 bases in the middle. The CDR3 runs 15 residues. The germline V gene encodes CDR1 SGHDT and CDR2 YYEEEE. This CDR3 reads CASSALKTTNEKLFF. The DNA for the CDR3 is TGTGCCAGCAGCGCCTTGAAAACAACTAATGAAAAACTGTTTTTT.